Listed below are T cell receptor beta chains from one sample, sequenced in a study of radiotherapy plus CTLA-4 blockade in lung cancer. Generated by immunoSEQ multiplex PCR, the TCRdb table keeps only in-frame clones and is missing some. Of 90,000 or so clones in the sample, 86% are singletons; the top ten hold around 2%. Sequences were derived from peripheral blood, sampled from a patient treated with radiotherapy plus ipilimumab. The source of these receptors is a human donor with non-small cell lung cancer who had a partial response to radiotherapy plus ipilimumab. The CDR3 runs from the conserved cysteine through the conserved F or W. Fields, in order: D gene, CDR3 length, J gene, V gene, clone size, CDR3 protein, CDR3 DNA. D genes are given only for firm matches. A clone size is listed for some rows: how often the clone was seen (once, few, many), or a class if it is expanded.

TRBD2 19 TRBJ2-1 TRBV7-6 NA CASSLAASGPGSNQNEQFF TGTGCCAGCAGCTTAGCGGCTAGCGGGCCAGGCTCGAACCAAAATGAGCAGTTCTTC
NA 11 TRBJ1-3 TRBV20-1 NA CSASMGNTIYF TGCAGTGCTAGCATGGGAAACACCATATATTTT
TRBD1 18 TRBJ2-1 TRBV7-2 NA CASSSLQGSVSSYNEQLF TGTGCCAGCAGCTCCTTACAGGGGTCAGTGAGCTCCTACAATGAGCAGCTCTTC
TRBD2 18 TRBJ2-5 TRBV28 NA CASSHSSGFGTIEETQYF TGTGCCAGCAGTCATAGCTCGGGATTCGGGACTATAGAAGAGACCCAGTACTTC
NA 17 TRBJ2-6 TRBV4-1 NA CASSQNPDLTGANVLTF TGCGCCAGCAGCCAAAATCCGGACTTAACTGGGGCCAACGTCCTGACTTTC
TRBD2 17 TRBJ2-3 TRBV30 NA CAWSVGLAGVSTDTQYF TGTGCCTGGAGTGTTGGACTAGCGGGAGTAAGCACAGATACGCAGTATTTT
NA 17 TRBJ2-5 TRBV7-3 NA CASSLNPSTTTGKTQYF TGTGCCAGCAGCCTAAACCCAAGCACTACAACGGGAAAGACCCAGTACTTC
TRBD2 14 TRBJ2-5 TRBV5-1 NA CASARLAAQETQYF TGCGCCAGCGCACGACTAGCGGCTCAAGAGACCCAGTACTTC
NA 12 TRBJ1-2 TRBV28 NA CASSIQLVGYTF TGTGCCAGCAGCATACAATTGGTTGGCTACACCTTC
NA 17 TRBJ2-6 TRBV5-5 NA CASSTHRVSSGANVLTF TGTGCCAGCAGCACCCACAGGGTTAGCTCTGGGGCCAACGTCCTGACTTTC
NA 13 TRBJ2-1 TRBV7-6 NA CASSLALIREQFF TGTGCCAGCAGCTTAGCGCTAATAAGAGAGCAGTTCTTC
TRBD1 15 TRBJ2-5 TRBV5-1 NA CASSLSTGDQETQYF TGCGCCAGCAGCTTGTCTACAGGGGATCAAGAGACCCAGTACTTC
NA 13 TRBJ1-1 TRBV6-5 NA CASSPIAGREAFF TGTGCCAGCAGCCCCATCGCAGGCCGAGAAGCTTTCTTT
NA 12 TRBJ2-1 TRBV7-9 NA CASSSGVDEQFF TGTGCCAGCAGCTCAGGGGTGGATGAGCAGTTCTTC
NA 14 TRBJ1-5 TRBV4-3 NA CASSHAFGVQPQHF TGCGCCAGCAGCCATGCATTCGGGGTTCAGCCCCAGCATTTT
NA 15 TRBJ1-2 TRBV5-4 NA CASSSPYNSSGGYTF TGTGCCAGCAGCTCACCCTATAACAGCTCTGGGGGCTACACCTTC
TRBD2 15 TRBJ2-3 TRBV9 NA CASSAGAGGTDTQYF TGTGCCAGCAGCGCTGGAGCGGGAGGGACAGATACGCAGTATTTT
TRBD1 16 TRBJ2-7 TRBV11-2 NA CASRQVGQGRTYEQYF TGTGCCAGCAGGCAAGTGGGACAGGGGCGAACCTACGAGCAGTACTTC
TRBD2 14 TRBJ2-3 TRBV19 NA CASVAGGSTDTQYF TGTGCCAGTGTCGCGGGAGGGTCAACAGATACGCAGTATTTT
NA 10 TRBJ1-4 TRBV6-1 NA CASSETKLFF TGTGCCAGCAGTGAGACTAAACTGTTTTTT
NA 16 TRBJ1-2 TRBV4-1 NA CASSQDRPPYNYGYTF TGCGCCAGCAGCCAAGACAGGCCACCTTATAACTATGGCTACACCTTC
NA 13 TRBJ2-5 TRBV5-4 NA CASSLDGGETQYF TGTGCCAGCAGCTTGGACGGAGGGGAGACCCAGTACTTC
NA 14 TRBJ1-4 TRBV30 NA CAYLRRTVNEKLFF TGTGCCTACCTGAGGAGAACGGTTAATGAAAAACTGTTTTTT
NA 12 TRBJ2-1 TRBV28 NA CASSLLGNEQFF TGTGCCAGCAGTTTACTCGGGAATGAGCAGTTCTTC
NA 12 TRBJ1-2 TRBV7-2 NA CASSQDFRAYTF TGCGCCAGCAGCCAAGATTTCAGGGCCTACACCTTC
NA 12 TRBJ2-3 TRBV5-4 NA CASSLYTDTQYF TGTGCCAGCAGCCTTTACACAGATACGCAGTATTTT
TRBD1 16 TRBJ1-5 TRBV7-6 NA CASSSGTGYSNQPQHF TGTGCCAGCAGCTCGGGGACAGGGTATAGCAATCAGCCCCAGCATTTT
NA 16 TRBJ2-7 TRBV14 NA CASSQVLGLGTYEQYF TGTGCCAGCAGCCAAGTATTGGGGCTTGGGACCTACGAGCAGTACTTC
NA 15 TRBJ2-5 TRBV5-1 NA CASSLAYAGQETQYF TGCGCCAGCAGCTTGGCCTATGCCGGCCAAGAGACCCAGTACTTC
NA 17 TRBJ2-2 TRBV11-2 NA CASSFRVGSMNTGELFF TGTGCCAGCAGCTTTCGTGTGGGCAGCATGAACACCGGGGAGCTGTTTTTT
TRBD1 17 TRBJ1-2 TRBV28 NA CASSWGTGRLSNYGYTF TGTGCCAGCAGTTGGGGGACAGGGAGGCTGTCTAACTATGGCTACACCTTC
TRBD1 15 TRBJ1-2 TRBV7-9 few CASSLVGDRDDGYTF TGTGCCAGCAGCTTAGTAGGGGACAGGGATGATGGCTACACCTTC
TRBD2 16 TRBJ2-7 TRBV11-2 NA CASSLESSGSGYEQYF TGTGCCAGCAGCTTAGAAAGTAGCGGGAGTGGCTACGAGCAGTACTTC
NA 16 TRBJ2-5 TRBV15 NA CATSSLWGSTVETQYF TGTGCCACCAGCTCCCTCTGGGGCAGTACCGTAGAGACCCAGTACTTC
NA 15 TRBJ1-1 TRBV9 NA CASSPDSYMNTEAFF TGTGCCAGCAGCCCTGACAGTTACATGAACACTGAAGCTTTCTTT
NA 17 TRBJ1-6 TRBV7-8 NA CASSLGSGLVTNSPLHF TGTGCCAGCAGCTTAGGGTCAGGGCTAGTTACGAATTCACCCCTCCACTTT
NA 18 TRBJ2-7 TRBV11-2 few CASSLDRRGGPVAYEQYF TGTGCCAGCAGCTTAGATCGGCGCGGGGGCCCGGTAGCCTACGAGCAGTACTTC
NA 15 TRBJ2-3 TRBV10-3 NA CAISESKGETDTQYF TGTGCCATCAGTGAGTCGAAAGGGGAAACAGATACGCAGTATTTT
TRBD1 15 TRBJ2-7 TRBV6-1 NA CASFSFDRGSYEQYF TGTGCCAGCTTCTCATTTGACAGGGGGAGCTACGAGCAGTACTTC
TRBD1 14 TRBJ1-3 TRBV28 few CASRRTGSGNTIYF TGTGCCAGCAGGCGGACAGGAAGTGGAAACACCATATATTTT